This TCR beta chain was identified during a study of regulatory T cells in long-lasting Graves disease. Study-wide results and limits: Persistent disease was characterized by preferential usage of TRBV28, TRBJ1-2 and TRBJ2-5.

This clonotype was observed at least ten times. The antigen remains undetermined. Time point indicated: newly diagnosed GD, antithyroid drugs for less than 3 months. Construction of the TCR library relied on RNA isolated from PBMCs. V was pared by 6 bases and J by 3 bases, with 14 bases between. Germline-derived CDR1 and CDR2 are SNHLY and FYNNEI. The CDR3 length is 14 residues. Building of the TCR beta libraries involved iRepertoire HTBI primers and Arm-PCR of CDR3 regions. How the authors handled the data: Identification of gene segments yielded approximately 62 TRBV and 14 TRBJ across samples. TCRdb reprocessed the multiplex PCR reads with MiXCR, giving one entry per CDR3 protein. The V and J calls come from TCRdb's annotation, not from the publication. Altogether 400,000 to 650,000 distinct CDR3 sequences are present, 15% to 20% being singletons, with the ten largest covering 20% to 25%. The data were also submitted as part of a second study, on T cells in Graves' hyperthyroidism and ophthalmopathy. That source notes: Blood held most thyroid clonotypes expanded above 0.001 frequency.

V is TRBV2 and J is TRBJ1-1; D is unclear. The clonotype originates from a middle-aged woman with Graves disease. The source material was peripheral blood mononuclear cells (PBMCs), sampled at new diagnosis, from a patient treated with antithyroid drugs. For the CDR3, the DNA is TGTGCCAGCAGCTTAACCAGTGACTACACTGAAGCTTTCTTT. As protein: CASSLTSDYTEAFF. Filled out from reference TRBV2 and TRBJ1-1, the complete variable domain reads EPEVTQTPSHQVTQMGQEVILRCVPISNHLYFYWYRQILGQKVEFLVSFYNNEISEKSEIFDDQFSVERPDGSNFTLKIRSTKLEDSAMYFCASSLTSDYTEAFFGQGTRLTVV.